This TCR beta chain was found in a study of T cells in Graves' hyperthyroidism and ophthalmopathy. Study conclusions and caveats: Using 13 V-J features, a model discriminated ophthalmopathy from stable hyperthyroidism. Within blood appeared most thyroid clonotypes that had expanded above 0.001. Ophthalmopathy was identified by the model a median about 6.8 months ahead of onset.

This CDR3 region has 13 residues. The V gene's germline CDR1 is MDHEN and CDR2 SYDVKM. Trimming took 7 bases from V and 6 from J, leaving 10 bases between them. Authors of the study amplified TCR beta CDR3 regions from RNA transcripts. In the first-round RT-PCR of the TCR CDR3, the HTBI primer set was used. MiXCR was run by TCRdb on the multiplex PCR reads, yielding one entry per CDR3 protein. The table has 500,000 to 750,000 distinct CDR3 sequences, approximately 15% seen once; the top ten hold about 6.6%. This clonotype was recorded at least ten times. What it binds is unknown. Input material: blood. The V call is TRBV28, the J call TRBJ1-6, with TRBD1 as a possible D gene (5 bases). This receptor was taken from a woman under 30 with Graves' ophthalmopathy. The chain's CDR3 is CASIRVGNSPLHF. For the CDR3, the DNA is TGTGCCAGCATCAGGGTGGGTAATTCACCCCTCCACTTT.